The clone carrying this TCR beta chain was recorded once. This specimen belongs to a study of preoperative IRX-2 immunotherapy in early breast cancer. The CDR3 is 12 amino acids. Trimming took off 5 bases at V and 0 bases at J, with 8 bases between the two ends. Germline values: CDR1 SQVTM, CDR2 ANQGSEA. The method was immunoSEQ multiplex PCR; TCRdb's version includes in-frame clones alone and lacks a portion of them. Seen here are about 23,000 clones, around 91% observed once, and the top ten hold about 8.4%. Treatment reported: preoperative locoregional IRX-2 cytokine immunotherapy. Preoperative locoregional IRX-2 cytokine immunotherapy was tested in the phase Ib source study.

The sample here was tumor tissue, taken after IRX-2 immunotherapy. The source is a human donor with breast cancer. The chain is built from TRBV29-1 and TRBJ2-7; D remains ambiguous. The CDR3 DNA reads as TGCAGCGTTACGGAGCTCTCCTACGAGCAGTACTTC. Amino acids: CSVTELSYEQYF.